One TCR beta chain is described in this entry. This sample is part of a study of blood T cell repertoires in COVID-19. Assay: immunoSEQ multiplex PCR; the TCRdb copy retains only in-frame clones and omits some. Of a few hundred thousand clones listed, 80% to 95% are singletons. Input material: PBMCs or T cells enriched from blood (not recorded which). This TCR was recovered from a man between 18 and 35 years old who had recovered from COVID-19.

CDR3: CASSYSYSLNSPLHF. The CDR3 nucleotides are TGTGCCAGCAGTTACTCATACAGCCTGAATTCACCCCTCCACTTT. V usage is TRBV6-5 and J usage is TRBJ1-6; no firm D call. Germline V gene data show CDR1 as MNHEY and CDR2 as SVGAGI. This CDR3 region has 15 residues. With 0 bases removed from V and 7 bases from J, the gap between germline ends came to 10 bases.